These T cell receptor beta chains were read from a single sample in a study of Ad26.COV2.S vaccination and SARS-CoV-2 variants. Repertoires were generated with immunoSEQ multiplex PCR, while TCRdb's copy carries only in-frame clones and drops some. The table has hundreds of thousands of clones, about 89% seen once. Sequenced material: peripheral blood, taken in a trial of Ad26.COV2.S vaccine versus placebo. Every receptor here comes from a person between 18 and 60 years old who received the Ad26.COV2.S COVID-19 vaccine or a placebo. CDR3s include the opening cysteine and the closing phenylalanine or tryptophan. The D gene is left open where the match is weak. Some rows mark clone size as missing; the rest say once, few, many or name a class of expanded clone.

CDR3: CASSVLFYRGTYEQYF; DNA: TGTGCCAGCAGTGTTCTCTTCTACAGGGGAACCTACGAGCAGTACTTC; J: TRBJ2-7; D: TRBD1; V: TRBV28; size: .
CDR3: CAWSGSLTGEQYF; DNA: TGTGCCTGGAGCGGGAGCCTTACCGGGGAGCAGTACTTC; J: TRBJ2-7; D: .; V: TRBV30; size: once
CDR3: CASSRSYQETQYF; DNA: TGTGCCAGTAGTCGGTCGTACCAAGAGACCCAGTACTTC; J: TRBJ2-5; D: .; V: TRBV19; size: .
CDR3: CASSLAETSGTKQYF; DNA: TGCGCCAGCAGCTTGGCCGAGACTAGCGGGACAAAGCAGTACTTC; J: TRBJ2-7; D: TRBD2; V: TRBV5-1; size: .
CDR3: CAWSDGQYQPQHF; DNA: TGTGCCTGGAGTGATGGTCAATATCAGCCCCAGCATTTT; J: TRBJ1-5; D: .; V: TRBV30; size: .
CDR3: CASSSGLAGRSEQYF; DNA: TGTGCCAGCAGTTCGGGACTAGCGGGACGATCCGAGCAGTACTTC; J: TRBJ2-7; D: TRBD2; V: TRBV25-1; size: .
CDR3: CASSESRASYEQYF; DNA: TGCGCCAGCAGTGAGTCAAGGGCGTCCTACGAGCAGTACTTC; J: TRBJ2-7; D: .; V: TRBV10-2; size: .
CDR3: CASSLGPWEQFF; DNA: TGCGCCAGCAGCTTGGGGCCGTGGGAGCAGTTCTTC; J: TRBJ2-1; D: .; V: TRBV5-1; size: .
CDR3: CSVRAFAGELFF; DNA: TGCAGCGTGAGAGCGTTTGCCGGGGAGCTGTTTTTT; J: TRBJ2-2; D: .; V: TRBV29-1; size: .
CDR3: CASSLAGYNEQFF; DNA: TGTGCCAGCAGCTTGGCGGGCTACAATGAGCAGTTCTTC; J: TRBJ2-1; D: .; V: TRBV11-2; size: .
CDR3: CASSGPGGTEAFF; DNA: TGCGCCAGCAGCGGGCCGGGTGGAACTGAAGCTTTCTTT; J: TRBJ1-1; D: .; V: TRBV5-1; size: .
CDR3: CASSLQGPGNTIYF; DNA: TGCGCCAGCAGCTTACAGGGCCCTGGAAACACCATATATTTT; J: TRBJ1-3; D: .; V: TRBV5-1; size: .
CDR3: CASQPGPSETQYF; DNA: TGTGCCAGCCAACCTGGCCCTTCGGAGACCCAGTACTTC; J: TRBJ2-5; D: .; V: TRBV7-7; size: .
CDR3: CASSQPTDALGAGELFF; DNA: TGTGCCAGCAGCCAACCGACGGACGCCTTGGGGGCCGGGGAGCTGTTTTTT; J: TRBJ2-2; D: .; V: TRBV4-2; size: .
CDR3: CASSHWAPRMTDTQYF; DNA: TGTGCCAGCAGCCATTGGGCGCCCCGTATGACAGATACGCAGTATTTT; J: TRBJ2-3; D: .; V: TRBV3-1/TRBV3-2; size: .
CDR3: CASSLQGADTQYF; DNA: TGTGCCAGCAGTTTACAGGGAGCGGATACGCAGTATTTT; J: TRBJ2-3; D: .; V: TRBV11-3; size: .
CDR3: CASSPLMDSRSGNTIYF; DNA: TGTGCCAGCTCACCACTTATGGACAGTCGCTCTGGAAACACCATATATTTT; J: TRBJ1-3; D: .; V: TRBV18; size: .
CDR3: CASSSFREQFF; DNA: TGTGCCAGCAGTTCCTTCCGGGAGCAGTTCTTC; J: TRBJ2-1; D: .; V: TRBV27; size: .
CDR3: CASSEPGGSSYEQYF; DNA: TGTGCCAGCAGTGAGCCGGGGGGGAGCTCCTACGAGCAGTACTTC; J: TRBJ2-7; D: TRBD2; V: TRBV6-1; size: .
CDR3: CATSDDYYNEQFF; DNA: TGTGCCACCAGTGATGACTATTACAATGAGCAGTTCTTC; J: TRBJ2-1; D: .; V: TRBV24-1; size: .
CDR3: CASSIHRVAYNEQFF; DNA: TGTGCCAGCAGTATCCACAGGGTAGCCTACAATGAGCAGTTCTTC; J: TRBJ2-1; D: .; V: TRBV27; size: .
CDR3: CASSLARTTNYEQYF; DNA: TGTGCCAGCAGCTTGGCCAGGACAACTAACTACGAGCAGTACTTC; J: TRBJ2-7; D: .; V: TRBV7-8; size: .
CDR3: CASSLGGGVYEQYF; DNA: TGTGCCAGCAGCTTAGGGGGGGGAGTTTACGAGCAGTACTTC; J: TRBJ2-7; D: TRBD2; V: TRBV7-2; size: .
CDR3: CASSLTTHQQETQYF; DNA: TGTGCCAGCAGCTTAACCACCCACCAACAAGAGACCCAGTACTTC; J: TRBJ2-5; D: .; V: TRBV11-2; size: .
CDR3: CASSYRQGAGEKLFF; DNA: TGTGCCAGCAGTTACCGACAGGGGGCGGGTGAAAAACTGTTTTTT; J: TRBJ1-4; D: TRBD1; V: TRBV28; size: .
CDR3: CASSQERTLFPGGGYEQYF; DNA: TGCGCCAGCAGCCAAGAGAGGACGCTGTTCCCAGGAGGCGGGTACGAGCAGTACTTC; J: TRBJ2-7; D: .; V: TRBV4-3; size: .
CDR3: CAWSSVPGLPSGYTF; DNA: TGTGCCTGGAGTTCCGTTCCGGGACTCCCTTCTGGCTACACCTTC; J: TRBJ1-2; D: .; V: TRBV30; size: .
CDR3: CASSIWTGRFAQESEYSNQPQHF; DNA: TGTGCCAGCAGCATCTGGACAGGGAGATTCGCGCAAGAATCCGAGTATAGCAATCAGCCCCAGCATTTT; J: TRBJ1-5; D: TRBD1; V: TRBV7-9; size: .